One TCR beta chain is described in this entry. What it binds is not known. Method: immunoSEQ multiplex PCR; TCRdb's copy keeps in-frame clones and lacks some. The table records 85,000 to 130,000 clones, roughly 88% of them present only once. The data derive from a study of T cell responses to AZD1222 COVID-19 vaccine. Overall study results and limits: Baseline serology detected seropositivity in only a handful of AZD1222 recipients. Elevations in Spike-specific TCR breadth and depth followed administration of two AZD1222 doses. Repertoire sampling was restricted to post-peak T cell response timepoints.

Trimming stripped 8 bases from V and 2 bases from J, with 4 bases between. Germline V gene data show CDR1 as MNHEY and CDR2 as SVGAGI. This CDR3 contains 11 residues. Analyses pooled second doses at about 4 or about 12 weeks. The sequencing here drew on peripheral blood, taken 28 days after the second AZD1222 dose. This sequence originates from an adult who received the AZD1222 COVID-19 vaccine. This rearrangement joins TRBV6-5 to TRBJ1-3; D not certain. The CDR3 protein is CASQTGNTIYF. The CDR3 DNA reads as TGTGCCAGCCAGACTGGAAACACCATATATTTT.